This passage covers 28 T cell receptor beta chains from one sample sequenced in a study of CD8+ T cells in alopecia areata. Treatment denoted: oral pan-JAK inhibitor, 5-10 mg twice daily. RNA extraction was followed by reverse transcription into cDNA, which acted as the sequencing template. Clones were read by immunoSEQ multiplex PCR, and TCRdb kept only the in-frame ones, dropping some. This sample has about 160,000 clones, with about three fifths found just once. The sequenced sample was CD4+ T cells sorted from blood, obtained at week 4, from a patient treated with tofacitinib. The receptors shown here come from a human donor with alopecia areata.

The chain couples TRBV4-3 to TRBJ1-6; D remains unclear. Trimming pared 0 bases from V and 9 bases from J, leaving 6 bases between. The CDR3 is 13 residues long. CDR1 and CDR2 from the germline V gene are LGHNA and YSLEER. This chain's CDR3 is CASSQDLRSPLHF. CDR3 sequence (DNA): TGCGCCAGCAGCCAAGATCTGCGTTCACCCCTCCACTTT.

This chain links TRBV23-1 with TRBJ2-1; TRBD1 matches at 10 bases. TRBV23-1 is reported as an ORF; its role is uncertain. V lost 0 bases and J lost 8; bases outside the gene matches: 7. The CDR3 has 16 residues. The CDR3 DNA follows: TGCGCCAGCAGTCAATCGGCGGACAGGGGGGTCGATGAGCAGTTCTTC. It encodes CASSQSADRGVDEQFF.

This sequence joins TRBV5-1 and TRBJ2-5; 7 positions agree with TRBD1. Germline CDR1 SGHRS, CDR2 YFSETQ. CDR3 length: 13 amino acids. V shed 4 bases and J 4 bases; nucleotides not matched to a gene: 4. DNA of the CDR3: TGCGCCAGCAGCCGGGACAGTTTAGAGACCCAGTACTTC. As protein: CASSRDSLETQYF.

Regarding this clone: The junction departs from the called germline gene at one end, perhaps through a read error. The chain employs TRBV4-1 and TRBJ1-2, with D possibly TRBD1 on 5 matching bases. Per germline, CDR1 MGHRA and CDR2 YSYEKL. The CDR3 is 15 amino acids. CDR3 DNA sequence: TGCGCCAGCAACCAACCCAGGGTGGGAAACTATGGCTACACCTTC. Residues: CASNQPRVGNYGYTF.

A word on this clone: The same CDR3 can be traced to other DNA sequences in this sample. This rearrangement joins TRBV29-1 to TRBJ1-2, with 9 bases aligning to TRBD1. The V segment lost 6 bases and the J segment 2 bases; nucleotides outside the gene matches: 4. The CDR3 totals 13 residues. Germline CDR1 is SQVTM and CDR2 is ANQGSEA. CDR3 bases: TGCAGCGTCGGGGGACAGGGAAACTATGGCTACACCTTC. Translated: CSVGGQGNYGYTF.

The chain employs TRBV4-3 and TRBJ1-2, with 7 bases matching TRBD1. J gave up 4 bases and V 0 bases, and 8 bases lay outside the gene matches. Germline V gene sequence: CDR1 LGHNA, CDR2 YSLEER. The CDR3 has 16 amino acids. CDR3 sequence (DNA): TGCGCCAGCAGCCAAGATCGGAGGGGGCAAGGCTATGGCTACACCTTC. This sequence encodes CASSQDRRGQGYGYTF.

The J gene is TRBJ1-1, the V gene TRBV18; 8 positions agree with TRBD1. Losses at the gene ends were 3 bases for V and 3 bases for J; bases not matched to a gene: 0. The length of the CDR3 is 13 residues. CDR1 KGHSH and CDR2 LQKENI come from the germline V gene. The CDR3 DNA reads TGTGCCAGCTCACCGGGACAGGACACTGAAGCTTTCTTT. It translates to CASSPGQDTEAFF.

DNA of the CDR3: TGTGCCAGCAGCTTAGGGGCGGGGCACACGGATACGCAGTATTTT. Protein sequence: CASSLGAGHTDTQYF. The chain uses TRBV7-3 and TRBJ2-3; D might be TRBD2 (6 bases). The CDR3 loop spans 15 amino acids. Trimming took 2 bases from V and 6 from J, leaving 15 bases between them. The germline CDR1 and CDR2 sequences are SGHTA and FQGTGA.

This clone was picked up many times. This chain links TRBV18 with TRBJ1-2; D gene ambiguous. Germline CDR1 is KGHSH and CDR2 is LQKENI. CDR3 size: 15 residues. The V end lost 3 bases, the J end lost 5 bases, and 16 bases lay between the germline ends. The CDR3 region is CASSPGWHRGYGYTF. Here the CDR3 DNA reads TGTGCCAGCTCACCCGGATGGCACCGAGGTTATGGCTACACCTTC. The full variable domain, rest sourced from reference TRBV18 and TRBJ1-2, is NAGVMQNPRHLVRRRGQEARLRCSPMKGHSHVYWYRQLPEEGLKFMVYLQKENIIDESGMPKERFSAEFPKEGPSILRIQQVVRGDSAAYFCASSPGWHRGYGYTFGSGTRLTVV.

The table lists this clone with a few counts. This chain joins TRBV10-3 and TRBJ1-5; TRBD1 matches at 7 bases. This CDR3 contains 12 residues. Germline-derived CDR1 and CDR2 are ENHRY and SYGVKD. V was clipped by 11 bases and J by 3 bases; unmatched bases: 4. CDR3 sequence (DNA): TGTGCCGCGGGGACAGACAATCAGCCCCAGCATTTT. This sequence encodes CAAGTDNQPQHF.

The V call is TRBV15, the J call TRBJ2-3, with D possibly being TRBD2 (6 bases). From germline, CDR1 is LNHNV and CDR2 YYDKDF (reference sequence). V was trimmed by 1 base and J by 1 base, leaving 9 bases between them. The CDR3 loop spans 15 amino acids. The CDR3 spells CATSRAGEGTDTQYF. CDR3 in DNA: TGTGCCACCAGCAGAGCCGGGGAGGGCACAGATACGCAGTATTTT.

Only one count was recorded for this clone. V and J are TRBV2 and TRBJ2-7; 7 nucleotides match TRBD1. The CDR3 covers 14 residues. Germline V CDR1 and CDR2: SNHLY, FYNNEI. Trimming cost V 3 bases and J 3 bases; bases outside gene matches: 5. DNA of the CDR3: TGTGCCAGCAGTGAGGGACAGAACTACTACGAGCAGTACTTC. Translating gives CASSEGQNYYEQYF.

This clone has more than one count but fewer than ten. The DNA of the CDR3 is TGTGCCACCAGGAGACAGGGATCGAACACCGGGGAGCTGTTTTTT. This translates into CATRRQGSNTGELFF. V is TRBV10-3 and J is TRBJ2-2, with TRBD1 matching over 7 bases. Germline CDR1 and CDR2: ENHRY and SYGVKD. The CDR3 has 15 residues. V gave up 10 bases and J gave up 0 bases; unmatched junction bases: 8.

The gene calls are TRBV7-2 and TRBJ2-5; D is perhaps TRBD1 (6 bases). CDR3 length: 16 residues. CDR1 SGHTA and CDR2 FQGNSA come from the germline V gene. V dropped 5 bases and J dropped 5 bases, with 21 bases sitting between them. In nucleotides, the CDR3 is TGTGCCAGCAGCAAAGAGGGGGACCCAAAGGGGGAGACCCAGTACTTC. It is translated as CASSKEGDPKGETQYF.

This clone has a single count. This chain joins TRBV5-4 and TRBJ2-1; 9 bases agree with TRBD2. V lost 1 base and J lost 9; bases outside the gene matches: 2. The V gene's germline CDR1 is SGHNT and CDR2 YYREEE (reference sequence). CDR3 size: 13 residues. The CDR3 protein is CASSLTSGFEQFF. CDR3 coding DNA: TGTGCCAGCAGCTTGACTAGCGGGTTTGAGCAGTTCTTC.

The chain links TRBV7-9 to TRBJ1-2; 9 nucleotides match TRBD1. CDR3 length: 12 amino acids. Trimming removed 5 bases from V and 6 bases from J; junction bases left unmatched: 1. Looked up from germline, CDR1 is SEHNR and CDR2 is FQNEAQ (reference sequence). The DNA of the CDR3 is TGTGCCAGCAGCAGGACAGGGGATGGCTACACCTTC. It specifies CASSRTGDGYTF.

The rearrangement links TRBV30 to TRBJ1-1; no clear D. V was pared by 2 bases and J by 1 base, with 8 bases between. The CDR3 contains 13 residues. CDR1 is GTSNPN, CDR2 SVGIG, per germline (reference sequence). CDR3 in DNA: TGTGCCTGGAGTCGACATAAGAACACTGAAGCTTTCTTT. This sequence encodes CAWSRHKNTEAFF.

This chain connects TRBV7-8 to TRBJ2-3; 16 bases map to TRBD2. There are 20 residues in the CDR3. V dropped 0 bases and J dropped 0; count of bases not matched to a gene: 6. CDR1 is SGHVS, CDR2 FQNEAQ, per germline. CDR3 DNA sequence: TGTGCCAGCAGCTTAGCGCTGGGACTAGCGGGGGGGTGGAGCACAGATACGCAGTATTTT. This sequence encodes CASSLALGLAGGWSTDTQYF.

This clone was recorded a few times. The V and J genes are TRBV7-9 and TRBJ2-3; D not certain. This CDR3 contains 12 residues. The germline CDR1 and CDR2 sequences are SEHNR and FQNEAQ (reference sequence). Trimming removed 4 bases from V and 6 bases from J, with 8 bases in between. This CDR3 is CASSYLGDTQYF. In DNA form, the CDR3 reads TGTGCCAGCAGCTACCTAGGTGATACGCAGTATTTT.

The chain carries TRBV29-1 and TRBJ1-4; D is uncertain. The CDR3 has 14 amino acids. The V end lost 5 bases, the J end lost 3 bases, and 13 bases lay between the germline ends. Germline-derived CDR1 and CDR2 are SQVTM and ANQGSEA. The CDR3 coding sequence is TGCAGCGTTTCCCCCCGGGCCCCTAATGAAAAACTGTTTTTT. Protein sequence: CSVSPRAPNEKLFF.

This clone showed up just once. The J gene is TRBJ1-4, the V gene TRBV30; the D is unclear. Trimming took 8 bases from V and 5 from J, leaving 15 bases between them. Germline CDR1 reads GTSNPN; CDR2 reads SVGIG (reference sequence). The CDR3 runs 13 residues. This chain's CDR3 is CASHRRGNEKLFF. The CDR3 DNA sequence: TGTGCCAGCCATCGGCGTGGGAATGAAAAACTGTTTTTT.

The rearrangement joins TRBV4-2 to TRBJ1-2, with TRBD1 matching 8 bases. The J segment lost 3 bases and the V segment lost 4 bases, leaving 7 bases of the junction unmatched. The CDR3 consists of 15 residues. Germline CDR1 and CDR2: LGHNA and YNFKEQ. The CDR3 bases are TGTGCCAGCAGCCGGTCAGGACAGGGTGACTATGGCTACACCTTC. Translated, it gives CASSRSGQGDYGYTF.

The chain is built from TRBV25-1 and TRBJ1-5; TRBD1 aligns across 7 bases. CDR3 length: 15 amino acids. Trimming took 4 bases from V and 1 from J; bases not matched to a gene: 4. Germline loops: CDR1 MGHDK, CDR2 SYGVNS. CDR3: CASSATGTSNQPQHF. The CDR3 DNA follows: TGTGCCAGCAGTGCGACAGGGACCAGCAATCAGCCCCAGCATTTT.

The V call is TRBV2, the J call TRBJ2-7, with TRBD2 as a possible D gene (6 bases). Trimming removed 7 bases at V and 7 bases at J, with 29 bases between. CDR1 SNHLY and CDR2 FYNNEI come from the germline V gene. This CDR3 contains 17 residues. In nucleotides, the CDR3 is TGTGCCAGCACCCCTGATTGGCCGAGCAGGCGGGATGAAGAGCAGTACTTC. The encoded protein is CASTPDWPSRRDEEQYF. The complete variable domain, with remaining parts taken from reference TRBV2 and TRBJ2-7, reads EPEVTQTPSHQVTQMGQEVILRCVPISNHLYFYWYRQILGQKVEFLVSFYNNEISEKSEIFDDQFSVERPDGSNFTLKIRSTKLEDSAMYFCASTPDWPSRRDEEQYFGPGTRLTVT.

J is TRBJ1-1 and V is TRBV29-1; the D gene is possibly TRBD1 (6 bases). The CDR3 spans 14 residues. Trimming removed 6 bases from V and 5 bases from J, with 19 bases in between. The germline V gene has CDR1 SQVTM and CDR2 ANQGSEA. CDR3 in amino acids: CSVDETTGLTEAFF. The CDR3 DNA follows: TGCAGCGTCGACGAGACTACAGGGTTGACTGAAGCTTTCTTT. The complete variable domain, with remaining parts taken from reference TRBV29-1 and TRBJ1-1, reads SAVISQKPSRDICQRGTSLTIQCQVDSQVTMMFWYRQQPGQSLTLIATANQGSEATYESGFVIDKFPISRPNLTFSTLTVSNMSPEDSSIYLCSVDETTGLTEAFFGQGTRLTVV.

The gene calls are TRBV29-1 and TRBJ1-6; no clear D. Germline V gives CDR1 SQVTM, CDR2 ANQGSEA. This CDR3 has 14 amino acids. V shed 2 bases and J shed 0 bases, with 5 bases lying between them. DNA of the CDR3: TGCAGCGTTGAACTGAGCTCCTATAATTCACCCCTCCACTTT. It codes for CSVELSSYNSPLHF.

The V gene is TRBV18, the J gene TRBJ1-6, with 7 bases identical to TRBD1. The junction had 6 bases not matched to a gene; V was cut back by 6 bases and J by 7 bases. The CDR3 has 14 amino acids. Per germline, CDR1 KGHSH and CDR2 LQKENI. CDR3 nucleotides: TGTGCCAGCTCGACCGGGACAGCAAATTCACCCCTCCACTTT. As protein: CASSTGTANSPLHF. Full variable domain (missing parts from reference TRBV18 and TRBJ1-6): NAGVMQNPRHLVRRRGQEARLRCSPMKGHSHVYWYRQLPEEGLKFMVYLQKENIIDESGMPKERFSAEFPKEGPSILRIQQVVRGDSAAYFCASSTGTANSPLHFGNGTRLTVT.

The rearrangement uses TRBV14 and TRBJ2-7; 7 bases are shared with TRBD2. From germline, CDR1 is SGHDN and CDR2 FVKESK. The V gene end was trimmed by 3 bases and the J gene end by 7 bases; junction bases not matched to a gene: 15. This CDR3 spans 16 amino acids. CDR3 in DNA: TGTGCCAGCAGCCACCCGGGCCAGCGGGGTTTCGAGGAGCAGTACTTC. Residues: CASSHPGQRGFEEQYF. The entire variable domain, with the rest obtained from reference TRBV14 and TRBJ2-7, is as follows: EAGVTQFPSHSVIEKGQTVTLRCDPISGHDNLYWYRRVMGKEIKFLLHFVKESKQDESGMPNNRFLAERTGGTYSTLKVQPAELEDSGVYFCASSHPGQRGFEEQYFGPGTRLTVT.